These T cell receptor beta chains were read from a single sample in a study of T-cell memory formation after mild COVID-19. TCRdb recomputed calls from the 5' RACE reads with MiXCR, one row per CDR3 protein. This sample carries hundreds of thousands of distinct CDR3 sequences, 28% of them seen once, and the ten largest clones take roughly 14%. Specimen: PBMCs or a T cell subset sorted from them (not recorded which). The receptors were sampled from an adult woman who had mild COVID-19 (a few samples of this study predate the infection). Cell type and time point are not known. The CDR3 runs from the conserved cysteine through the conserved F or W. D genes are given only for firm matches. The size entry is marked missing in some rows and otherwise reads once, few, many or a size class.

j_gene: TRBJ1-3
abundance: few
v_gene: TRBV7-8
d_gene: .
CDR3aa: CASSRLESSGNTIYF
CDR3nt: TGTGCCAGCAGCAGACTGGAGAGCTCTGGAAACACCATATATTTT

j_gene: TRBJ2-1
abundance: few
v_gene: TRBV3-1
d_gene: TRBD2
CDR3aa: CASSLTSGIPEQFF
CDR3nt: TGTGCCAGCAGCCTGACTAGCGGGATACCGGAGCAGTTCTTC

j_gene: TRBJ1-6
abundance: .
v_gene: TRBV12-3/TRBV12-4
d_gene: .
CDR3aa: CASSPPYSPLHF
CDR3nt: TGTGCCAGCAGCCCACCTTATTCACCCCTCCACTTT

j_gene: TRBJ2-3
abundance: .
v_gene: TRBV10-3
d_gene: TRBD2
CDR3aa: CAIRGGLAGAGDTQYF
CDR3nt: TGTGCCATCCGTGGCGGACTAGCGGGAGCTGGAGATACGCAGTATTTT

j_gene: TRBJ2-1
abundance: .
v_gene: TRBV5-1
d_gene: .
CDR3aa: CASSLVLGNNEQFF
CDR3nt: TGCGCCAGCAGCTTGGTACTAGGGAACAATGAGCAGTTCTTC

j_gene: TRBJ2-3
abundance: .
v_gene: TRBV30
d_gene: TRBD1
CDR3aa: CAWSKRDRDTDTQYF
CDR3nt: TGTGCCTGGAGTAAGCGGGACAGGGACACAGATACGCAGTATTTT

j_gene: TRBJ2-1
abundance: .
v_gene: TRBV7-9
d_gene: .
CDR3aa: CASSPRTGGWAEQFF
CDR3nt: TGTGCCAGCAGCCCCAGGACTGGCGGGTGGGCTGAGCAGTTCTTC

j_gene: TRBJ2-3
abundance: many
v_gene: TRBV12-3/TRBV12-4
d_gene: .
CDR3aa: CASSLGEADTQYF
CDR3nt: TGTGCCAGCAGTTTAGGGGAGGCAGATACGCAGTATTTT

j_gene: TRBJ2-7
abundance: few
v_gene: TRBV6-2/TRBV6-3
d_gene: .
CDR3aa: CASSQPGLYEQYF
CDR3nt: TGTGCCAGCAGTCAGCCGGGACTGTACGAGCAGTACTTC

j_gene: TRBJ1-1
abundance: .
v_gene: TRBV7-9
d_gene: .
CDR3aa: CASSSPQGRIQTEAFF
CDR3nt: TGTGCCAGCAGCTCCCCCCAGGGGCGGATACAAACTGAAGCTTTCTTT

j_gene: TRBJ2-6
abundance: .
v_gene: TRBV29-1
d_gene: .
CDR3aa: CSVQPGANVLTF
CDR3nt: TGCAGCGTCCAGCCTGGGGCCAACGTCCTGACTTTC

j_gene: TRBJ1-3
abundance: once
v_gene: TRBV20-1
d_gene: .
CDR3aa: CSARDGFGSSGNTIYF
CDR3nt: TGCAGTGCTAGAGATGGGTTTGGGTCCAGCGGAAACACCATATATTTT

j_gene: TRBJ2-1
abundance: .
v_gene: TRBV6-5
d_gene: .
CDR3aa: CASSTGVGDEQFF
CDR3nt: TGTGCCAGCAGTACGGGGGTTGGGGATGAGCAGTTCTTC

j_gene: TRBJ1-2
abundance: .
v_gene: TRBV9
d_gene: .
CDR3aa: CASSVEDRKYGYTF
CDR3nt: TGTGCCAGCAGCGTAGAGGACAGAAAATATGGCTACACCTTC

j_gene: TRBJ2-1
abundance: many
v_gene: TRBV11-3
d_gene: TRBD1
CDR3aa: CASSLRGTGGNEQFF
CDR3nt: TGTGCCAGCAGCCTACGGGGGACAGGGGGCAATGAGCAGTTCTTC

j_gene: TRBJ2-1
abundance: few
v_gene: TRBV6-2/TRBV6-3
d_gene: TRBD2
CDR3aa: CASSWGLVVRNEQFF
CDR3nt: TGTGCCAGCAGTTGGGGACTAGTTGTGCGCAATGAGCAGTTCTTC

j_gene: TRBJ2-3
abundance: .
v_gene: TRBV20-1
d_gene: .
CDR3aa: CSASDRGTDTQYF
CDR3nt: TGCAGTGCTAGTGACAGAGGCACAGATACGCAGTATTTT

j_gene: TRBJ2-1
abundance: .
v_gene: TRBV11-2
d_gene: .
CDR3aa: CASSPSPTPYNEQFF
CDR3nt: TGTGCCAGCAGCCCAAGCCCTACCCCATACAATGAGCAGTTCTTC

j_gene: TRBJ2-1
abundance: .
v_gene: TRBV6-1
d_gene: TRBD2
CDR3aa: CASSEETRGSGRAIEQFF
CDR3nt: TGTGCCAGCAGTGAAGAAACCCGGGGGAGCGGGAGAGCGATTGAGCAGTTCTTC

j_gene: TRBJ2-7
abundance: .
v_gene: TRBV5-1
d_gene: TRBD1
CDR3aa: CASSQTGKEQYF
CDR3nt: TGCGCCAGCAGCCAGACAGGGAAAGAGCAGTACTTC

j_gene: TRBJ1-2
abundance: few
v_gene: TRBV6-1
d_gene: .
CDR3aa: CASSEAAVGGYTF
CDR3nt: TGTGCCAGCAGTGAAGCCGCAGTGGGTGGCTACACCTTC

j_gene: TRBJ1-6
abundance: few
v_gene: TRBV5-4
d_gene: TRBD1
CDR3aa: CASSGPTGEDSPLHF
CDR3nt: TGTGCCAGCAGCGGTCCGACAGGGGAGGATTCACCCCTCCACTTT

j_gene: TRBJ2-5
abundance: .
v_gene: TRBV7-9
d_gene: TRBD1
CDR3aa: CASSSQGSAETQYF
CDR3nt: TGTGCCAGCAGCTCACAGGGGTCGGCGGAGACCCAGTACTTC

j_gene: TRBJ2-1
abundance: few
v_gene: TRBV7-6
d_gene: .
CDR3aa: CASSLGLLARSYNEQFF
CDR3nt: TGTGCCAGCAGCTTAGGCTTGCTAGCGCGTTCCTACAATGAGCAGTTCTTC

j_gene: TRBJ2-5
abundance: .
v_gene: TRBV20-1
d_gene: .
CDR3aa: CSARWSGETQYF
CDR3nt: TGCAGTGCTAGGTGGAGCGGAGAGACCCAGTACTTC

j_gene: TRBJ2-1
abundance: .
v_gene: TRBV7-9
d_gene: .
CDR3aa: CASSLVVVHTYNEQFF
CDR3nt: TGTGCCAGCAGCTTAGTAGTCGTACATACATACAATGAGCAGTTCTTC

j_gene: TRBJ2-7
abundance: .
v_gene: TRBV5-1
d_gene: .
CDR3aa: CASSLAGALYEQYF
CDR3nt: TGCGCCAGCAGCTTGGCGGGGGCCCTCTACGAGCAGTACTTC

j_gene: TRBJ2-5
abundance: .
v_gene: TRBV6-2/TRBV6-3
d_gene: TRBD1
CDR3aa: CASSRDREPETQYF
CDR3nt: TGTGCCAGCAGCCGAGACAGGGAACCTGAGACCCAGTACTTC

j_gene: TRBJ1-1
abundance: .
v_gene: TRBV29-1
d_gene: .
CDR3aa: CSVRGNTEAFF
CDR3nt: TGCAGCGTTAGGGGGAACACTGAAGCTTTCTTT

j_gene: TRBJ2-2
abundance: few
v_gene: TRBV6-5
d_gene: .
CDR3aa: CASRRDFNTGELFF
CDR3nt: TGTGCCAGCCGTAGGGACTTTAACACCGGGGAGCTGTTTTTT

j_gene: TRBJ2-1
abundance: few
v_gene: TRBV12-3/TRBV12-4
d_gene: TRBD2
CDR3aa: CASATGASGGNEQFF
CDR3nt: TGTGCCAGCGCTACTGGGGCTAGCGGGGGAAATGAGCAGTTCTTC